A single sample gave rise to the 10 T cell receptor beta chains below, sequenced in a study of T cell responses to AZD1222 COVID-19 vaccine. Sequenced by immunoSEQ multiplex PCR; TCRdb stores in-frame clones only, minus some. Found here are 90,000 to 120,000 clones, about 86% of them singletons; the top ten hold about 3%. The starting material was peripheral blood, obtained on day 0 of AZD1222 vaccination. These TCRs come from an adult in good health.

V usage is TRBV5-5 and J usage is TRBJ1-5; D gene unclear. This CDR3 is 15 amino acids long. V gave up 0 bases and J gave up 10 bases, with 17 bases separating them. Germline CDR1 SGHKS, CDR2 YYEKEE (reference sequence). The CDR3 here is CASSLEGSGVGPQHF. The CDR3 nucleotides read TGTGCCAGCAGCTTGGAAGGTTCCGGGGTGGGCCCCCAGCATTTT.

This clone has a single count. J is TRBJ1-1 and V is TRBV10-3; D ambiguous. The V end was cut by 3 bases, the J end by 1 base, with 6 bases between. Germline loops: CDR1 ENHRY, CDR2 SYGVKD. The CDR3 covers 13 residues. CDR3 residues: CAISEWTNTEAFF. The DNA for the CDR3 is TGTGCCATCAGTGAATGGACGAACACTGAAGCTTTCTTT.

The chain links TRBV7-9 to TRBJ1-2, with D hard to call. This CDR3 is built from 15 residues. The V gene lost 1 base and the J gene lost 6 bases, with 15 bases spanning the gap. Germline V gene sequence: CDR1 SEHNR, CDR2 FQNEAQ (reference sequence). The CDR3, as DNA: TGTGCCAGCAGCTTAGGAGGGTTGGAGTTGGATGGCTACACCTTC. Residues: CASSLGGLELDGYTF.

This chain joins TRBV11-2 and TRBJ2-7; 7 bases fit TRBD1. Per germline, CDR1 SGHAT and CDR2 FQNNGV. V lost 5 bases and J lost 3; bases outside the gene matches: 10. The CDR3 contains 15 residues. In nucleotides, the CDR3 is TGTGCCAGCAGCCTGGACAGGAGTCGGTACTACGAGCAGTACTTC. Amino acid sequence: CASSLDRSRYYEQYF. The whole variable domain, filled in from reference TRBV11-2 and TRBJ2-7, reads EAGVAQSPRYKIIEKRQSVAFWCNPISGHATLYWYQQILGQGPKLLIQFQNNGVVDDSQLPKDRFSAERLKGVDSTLKIQPAKLEDSAVYLCASSLDRSRYYEQYFGPGTRLTVT.

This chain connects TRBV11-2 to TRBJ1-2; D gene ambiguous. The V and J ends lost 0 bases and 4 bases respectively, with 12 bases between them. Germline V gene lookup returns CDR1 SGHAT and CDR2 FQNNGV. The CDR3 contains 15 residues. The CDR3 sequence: CASSLDHSPRYGYTF. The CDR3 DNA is TGTGCCAGCAGCTTAGACCACAGCCCCCGCTATGGCTACACCTTC.

The CDR3, as DNA: TGTGCCAGCTCACCGACAGGGGGCTACGAGCAGTACTTC. Protein: CASSPTGGYEQYF. The V gene is TRBV18, the J gene TRBJ2-7; 9 bases fit TRBD1. J was trimmed by 3 bases and V by 3 bases; bases with no gene match: 0. The CDR3 is made up of 13 amino acids. Germline V gene lookup returns CDR1 KGHSH and CDR2 LQKENI.

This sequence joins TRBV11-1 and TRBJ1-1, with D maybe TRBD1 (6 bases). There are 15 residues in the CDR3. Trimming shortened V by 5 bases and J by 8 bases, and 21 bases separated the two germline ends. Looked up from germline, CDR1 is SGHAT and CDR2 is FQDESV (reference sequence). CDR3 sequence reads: CASSPSLGTSGEAFF. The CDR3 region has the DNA TGTGCCAGCAGCCCCTCGTTAGGGACATCGGGCGAAGCTTTCTTT.

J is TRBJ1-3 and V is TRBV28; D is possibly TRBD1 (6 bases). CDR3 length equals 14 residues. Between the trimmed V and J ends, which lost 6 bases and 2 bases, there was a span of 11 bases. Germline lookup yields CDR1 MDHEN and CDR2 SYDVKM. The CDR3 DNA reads TGTGCCAGCAGCAGGGGAGGGGCTGGAAACACCATATATTTT. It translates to CASSRGGAGNTIYF.

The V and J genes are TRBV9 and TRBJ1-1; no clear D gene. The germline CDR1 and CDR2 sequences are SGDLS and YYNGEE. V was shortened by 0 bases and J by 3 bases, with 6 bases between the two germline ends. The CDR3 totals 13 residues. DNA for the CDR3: TGTGCCAGCAGCGTAGTCTATTACACTGAAGCTTTCTTT. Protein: CASSVVYYTEAFF.

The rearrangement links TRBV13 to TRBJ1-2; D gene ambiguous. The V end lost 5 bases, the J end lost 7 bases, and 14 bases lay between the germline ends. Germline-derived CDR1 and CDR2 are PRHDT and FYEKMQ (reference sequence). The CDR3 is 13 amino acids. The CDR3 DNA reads TGTGCCAGCAGCCTAAAGTCCCTCGTTGGCTACACCTTC. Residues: CASSLKSLVGYTF.